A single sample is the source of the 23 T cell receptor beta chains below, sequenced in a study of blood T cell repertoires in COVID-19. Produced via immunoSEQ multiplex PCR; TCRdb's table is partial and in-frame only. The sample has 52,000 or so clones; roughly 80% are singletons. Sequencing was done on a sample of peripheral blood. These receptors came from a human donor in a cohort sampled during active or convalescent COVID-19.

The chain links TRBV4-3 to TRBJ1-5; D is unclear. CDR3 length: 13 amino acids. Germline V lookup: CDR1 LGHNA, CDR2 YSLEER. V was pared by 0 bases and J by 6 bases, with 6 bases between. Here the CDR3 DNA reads TGCGCCAGCAGCCAAGAAAGAGGTCAGCCCCAGCATTTT. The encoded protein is CASSQERGQPQHF.

In DNA form, the CDR3 reads TGTGCCACCAGCAGAGATTATCGGCAGCCCCAGCATTTT. Translation gives CATSRDYRQPQHF. V gene TRBV15 combines with J gene TRBJ1-5; D not certain. The V gene's germline CDR1 is LNHNV and CDR2 YYDKDF (reference sequence). The V end was cut by 0 bases, the J end by 7 bases, with 7 bases between. The CDR3 is 13 amino acids.

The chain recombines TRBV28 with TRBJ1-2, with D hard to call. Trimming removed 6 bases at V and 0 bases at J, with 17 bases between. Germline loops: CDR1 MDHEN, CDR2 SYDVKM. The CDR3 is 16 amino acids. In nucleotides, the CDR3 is TGTGCCAGCAGCCGCCTAACCCAGGCGACTAACTATGGCTACACCTTC. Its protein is CASSRLTQATNYGYTF.

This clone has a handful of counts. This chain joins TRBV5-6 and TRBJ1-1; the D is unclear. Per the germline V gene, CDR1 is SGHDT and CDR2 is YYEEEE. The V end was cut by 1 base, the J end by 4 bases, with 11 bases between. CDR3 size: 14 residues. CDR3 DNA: TGTGCCAGCAGCTTGACGTCAGCTAGCACTGAAGCTTTCTTT. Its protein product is CASSLTSASTEAFF. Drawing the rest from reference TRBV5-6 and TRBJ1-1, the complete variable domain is DAGVTQSPTHLIKTRGQQVTLRCSPKSGHDTVSWYQQALGQGPQFIFQYYEEEERQRGNFPDRFSGHQFPNYSSELNVNALLLGDSALYLCASSLTSASTEAFFGQGTRLTVV.

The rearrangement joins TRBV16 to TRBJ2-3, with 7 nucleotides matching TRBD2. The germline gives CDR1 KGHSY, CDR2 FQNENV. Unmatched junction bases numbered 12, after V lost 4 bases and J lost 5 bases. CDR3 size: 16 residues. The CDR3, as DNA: TGTGCCAGCAGCCGGCTTGGCGGGGGTCCGAGAGATACGCAGTATTTT. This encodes CASSRLGGGPRDTQYF.

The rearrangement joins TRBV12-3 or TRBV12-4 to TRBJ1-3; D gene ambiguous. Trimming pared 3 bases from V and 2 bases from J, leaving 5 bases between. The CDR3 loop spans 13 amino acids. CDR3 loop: CASSFLTGNTIYF. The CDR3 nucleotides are TGTGCCAGCAGTTTCTTAACTGGAAACACCATATATTTT.

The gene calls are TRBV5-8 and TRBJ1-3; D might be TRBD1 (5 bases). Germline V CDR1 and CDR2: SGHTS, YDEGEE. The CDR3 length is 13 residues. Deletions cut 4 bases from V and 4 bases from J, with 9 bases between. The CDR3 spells CASSRTRGNTIYF. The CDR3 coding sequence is TGTGCCAGCAGCAGGACAAGGGGAAACACCATATATTTT.

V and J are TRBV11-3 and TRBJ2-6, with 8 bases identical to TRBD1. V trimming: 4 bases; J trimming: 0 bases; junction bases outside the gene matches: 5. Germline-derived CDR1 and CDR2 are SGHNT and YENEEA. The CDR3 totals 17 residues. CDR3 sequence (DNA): TGTGCCAGCAGCTCAGGGGGCTCGACCTCTGGGGCCAACGTCCTGACTTTC. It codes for CASSSGGSTSGANVLTF.

Here the CDR3 DNA reads TGTGCCAGCAGCTATCTCGACAGGGCGGGTGCAGCTTTCTTT. This encodes CASSYLDRAGAAFF. The chain joins TRBV11-1 to TRBJ1-1; TRBD1 aligns across 7 bases. V dropped 4 bases and J dropped 10; count of bases not matched to a gene: 12. The CDR3 has 14 amino acids. Germline lookup yields CDR1 SGHAT and CDR2 FQDESV (reference sequence).

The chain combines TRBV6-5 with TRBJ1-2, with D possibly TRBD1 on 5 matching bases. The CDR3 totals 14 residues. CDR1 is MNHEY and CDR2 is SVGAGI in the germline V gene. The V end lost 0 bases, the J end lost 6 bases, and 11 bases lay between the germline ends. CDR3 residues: CASSYSEQVNGYTF. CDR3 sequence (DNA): TGTGCCAGCAGTTACTCGGAACAGGTTAATGGCTACACCTTC.

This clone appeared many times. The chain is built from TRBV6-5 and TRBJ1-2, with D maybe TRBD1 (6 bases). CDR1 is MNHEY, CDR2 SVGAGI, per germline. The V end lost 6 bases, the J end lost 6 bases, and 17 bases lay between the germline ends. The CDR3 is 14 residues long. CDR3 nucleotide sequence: TGTGCCAGCAGCTTACAGGGAGGGAATGATGGCTACACCTTC. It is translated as CASSLQGGNDGYTF.

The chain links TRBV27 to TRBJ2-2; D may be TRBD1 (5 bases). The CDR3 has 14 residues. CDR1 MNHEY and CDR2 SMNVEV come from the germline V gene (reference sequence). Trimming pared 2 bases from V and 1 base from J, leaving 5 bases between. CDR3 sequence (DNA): TGTGCCAGCAGTTTACAGGGGAACACCGGGGAGCTGTTTTTT. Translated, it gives CASSLQGNTGELFF.

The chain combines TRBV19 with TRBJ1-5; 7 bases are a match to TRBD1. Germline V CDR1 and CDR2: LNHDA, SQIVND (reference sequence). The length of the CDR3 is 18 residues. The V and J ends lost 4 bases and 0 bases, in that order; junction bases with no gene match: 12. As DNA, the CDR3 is TGTGCCAGTAGTAACCCCACCATAGGGGGCTATAGCAATCAGCCCCAGCATTTT. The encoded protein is CASSNPTIGGYSNQPQHF.

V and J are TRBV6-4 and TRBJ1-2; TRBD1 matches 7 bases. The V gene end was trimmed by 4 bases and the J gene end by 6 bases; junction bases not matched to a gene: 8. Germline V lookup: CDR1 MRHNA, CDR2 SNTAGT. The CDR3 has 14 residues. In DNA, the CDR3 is TGTGCCAGCAGTGGACCGGGACAGAGCGATGGCTACACCTTC. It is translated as CASSGPGQSDGYTF.

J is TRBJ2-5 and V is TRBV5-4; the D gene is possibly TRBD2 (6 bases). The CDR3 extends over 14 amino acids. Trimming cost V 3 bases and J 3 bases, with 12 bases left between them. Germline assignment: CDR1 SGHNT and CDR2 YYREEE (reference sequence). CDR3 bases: TGTGCCAGCAGCTCCGGACTACAGAAAGAGACCCAGTACTTC. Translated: CASSSGLQKETQYF.

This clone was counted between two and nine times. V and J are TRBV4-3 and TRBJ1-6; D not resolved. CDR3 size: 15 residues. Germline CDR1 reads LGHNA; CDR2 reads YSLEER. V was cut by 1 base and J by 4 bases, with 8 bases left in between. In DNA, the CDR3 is TGCGCCAGCAGCCAAGGATCCGGTTATAATTCACCCCTCCACTTT. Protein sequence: CASSQGSGYNSPLHF.

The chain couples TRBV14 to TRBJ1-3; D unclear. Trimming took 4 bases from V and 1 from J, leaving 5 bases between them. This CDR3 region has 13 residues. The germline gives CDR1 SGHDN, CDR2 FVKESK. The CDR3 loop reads CASSPQSGNTIYF. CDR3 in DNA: TGTGCCAGCAGCCCACAGTCTGGAAACACCATATATTTT.

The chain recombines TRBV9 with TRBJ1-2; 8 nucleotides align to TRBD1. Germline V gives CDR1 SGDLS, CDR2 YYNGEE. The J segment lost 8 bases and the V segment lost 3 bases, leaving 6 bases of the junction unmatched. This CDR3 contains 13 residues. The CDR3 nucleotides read TGTGCCAGCAGCGGAGCCGACAGGGGCGGCTACACCTTC. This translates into CASSGADRGGYTF.

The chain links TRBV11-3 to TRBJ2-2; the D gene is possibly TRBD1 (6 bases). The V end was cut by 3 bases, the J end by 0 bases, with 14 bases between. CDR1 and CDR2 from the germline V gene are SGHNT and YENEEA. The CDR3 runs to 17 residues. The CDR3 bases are TGTGCCAGCAGCTTGTTAGAGGGGGAAACGAACACCGGGGAGCTGTTTTTT. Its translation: CASSLLEGETNTGELFF.

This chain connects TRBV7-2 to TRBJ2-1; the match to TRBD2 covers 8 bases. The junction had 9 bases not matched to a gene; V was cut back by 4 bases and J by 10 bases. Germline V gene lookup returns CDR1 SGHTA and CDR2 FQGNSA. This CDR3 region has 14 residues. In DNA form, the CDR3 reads TGTGCCAGCAGCTGGTCGGGGGGGGCAGACGAGCAGTTCTTC. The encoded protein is CASSWSGGADEQFF. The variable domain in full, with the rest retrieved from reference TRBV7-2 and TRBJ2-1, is GAGVSQSPSNKVTEKGKDVELRCDPISGHTALYWYRQSLGQGLEFLIYFQGNSAPDKSGLPSDRFSAERTGGSVSTLTIQRTQQEDSAVYLCASSWSGGADEQFFGPGTRLTVL.

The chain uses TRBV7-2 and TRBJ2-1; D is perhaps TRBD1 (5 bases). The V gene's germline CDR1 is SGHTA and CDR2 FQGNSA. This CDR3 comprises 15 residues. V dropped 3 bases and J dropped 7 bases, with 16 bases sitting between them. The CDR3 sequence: CASSFSPLKGNEQFF. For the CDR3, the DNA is TGTGCCAGCAGCTTCAGCCCCCTTAAGGGGAATGAGCAGTTCTTC.

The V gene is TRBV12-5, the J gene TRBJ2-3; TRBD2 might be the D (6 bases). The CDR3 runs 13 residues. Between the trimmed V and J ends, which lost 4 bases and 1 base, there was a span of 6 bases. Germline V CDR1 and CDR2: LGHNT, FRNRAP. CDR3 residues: CASGWGGTDTQYF. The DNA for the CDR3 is TGTGCTAGTGGTTGGGGGGGCACAGATACGCAGTATTTT.

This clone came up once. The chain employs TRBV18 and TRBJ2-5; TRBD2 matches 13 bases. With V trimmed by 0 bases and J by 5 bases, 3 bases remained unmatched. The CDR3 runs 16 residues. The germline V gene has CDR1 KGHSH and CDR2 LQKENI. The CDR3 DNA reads TGTGCCAGCTCACCACCAACTAGCGGGGGGGCTGAGACCCAGTACTTC. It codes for CASSPPTSGGAETQYF.